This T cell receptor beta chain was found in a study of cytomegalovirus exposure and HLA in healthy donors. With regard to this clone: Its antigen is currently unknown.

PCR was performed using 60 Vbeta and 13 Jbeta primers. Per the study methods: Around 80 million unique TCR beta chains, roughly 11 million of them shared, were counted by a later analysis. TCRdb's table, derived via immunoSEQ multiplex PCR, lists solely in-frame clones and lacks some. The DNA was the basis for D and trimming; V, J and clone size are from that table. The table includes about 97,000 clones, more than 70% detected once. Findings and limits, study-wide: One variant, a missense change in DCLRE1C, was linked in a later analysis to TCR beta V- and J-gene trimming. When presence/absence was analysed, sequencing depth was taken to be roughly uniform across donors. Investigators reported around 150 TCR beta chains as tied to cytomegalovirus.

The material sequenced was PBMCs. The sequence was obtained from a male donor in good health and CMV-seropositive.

The CDR3 nucleotides are TGTGCCAGCAGCTTGGGGCAGATCAATCAGCCCCAGCATTTT. Encoded protein: CASSLGQINQPQHF. The V gene is TRBV7-9, the J gene TRBJ1-5, with D maybe TRBD1 (5 bases). From germline, CDR1 is SEHNR and CDR2 FQNEAQ (reference sequence). Trimming shortened V by 3 bases and J by 3 bases, and 9 bases separated the two germline ends. The CDR3 has 14 amino acids.